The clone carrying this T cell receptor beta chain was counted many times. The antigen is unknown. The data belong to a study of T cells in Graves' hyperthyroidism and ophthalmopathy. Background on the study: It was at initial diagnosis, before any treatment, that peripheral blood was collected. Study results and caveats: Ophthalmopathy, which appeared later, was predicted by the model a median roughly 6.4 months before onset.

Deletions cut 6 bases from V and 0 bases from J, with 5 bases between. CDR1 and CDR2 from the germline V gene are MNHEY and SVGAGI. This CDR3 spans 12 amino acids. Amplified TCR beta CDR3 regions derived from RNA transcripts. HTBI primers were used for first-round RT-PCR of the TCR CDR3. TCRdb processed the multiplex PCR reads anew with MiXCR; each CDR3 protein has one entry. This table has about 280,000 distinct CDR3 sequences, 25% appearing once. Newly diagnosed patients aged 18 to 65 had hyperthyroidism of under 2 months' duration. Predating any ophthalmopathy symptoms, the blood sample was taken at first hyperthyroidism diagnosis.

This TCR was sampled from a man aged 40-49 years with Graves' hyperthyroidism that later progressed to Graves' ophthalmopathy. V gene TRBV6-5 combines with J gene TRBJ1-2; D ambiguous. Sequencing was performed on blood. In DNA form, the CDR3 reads TGTGCCAGCAGACAGTCTAACTATGGCTACACCTTC. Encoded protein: CASRQSNYGYTF.